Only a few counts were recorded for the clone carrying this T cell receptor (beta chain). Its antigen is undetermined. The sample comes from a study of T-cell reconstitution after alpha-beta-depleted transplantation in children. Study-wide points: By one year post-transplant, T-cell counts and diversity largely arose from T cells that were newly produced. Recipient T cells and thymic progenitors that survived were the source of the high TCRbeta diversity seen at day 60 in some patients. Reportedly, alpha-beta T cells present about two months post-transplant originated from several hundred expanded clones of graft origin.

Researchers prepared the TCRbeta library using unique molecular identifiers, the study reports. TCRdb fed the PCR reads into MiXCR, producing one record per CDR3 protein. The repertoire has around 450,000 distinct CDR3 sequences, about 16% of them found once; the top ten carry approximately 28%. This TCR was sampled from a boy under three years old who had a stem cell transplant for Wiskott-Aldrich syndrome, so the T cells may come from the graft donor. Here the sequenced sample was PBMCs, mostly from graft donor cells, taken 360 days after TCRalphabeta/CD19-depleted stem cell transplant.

CDR3 residues: CASSDLGTGANVLTF. Written as DNA, the CDR3 is TGTGCCAGCAGTGACCTAGGGACTGGGGCCAACGTCCTGACTTTC. V usage is TRBV2 and J usage is TRBJ2-6; D uncertain. CDR1 is SNHLY and CDR2 is FYNNEI in the germline V gene. The CDR3 sequence is 15 residues long. Trimming took off 3 bases at V and 2 bases at J, with 8 bases between the two ends.